This TCR beta chain was found in a study of OX40 agonist ivuxolimab in advanced cancers. Points from the study as a whole: The antigens recognized by the expanded peripheral T cells, that is their antigen specificity, were not determined.

The V and J ends lost 8 bases and 1 base respectively, with 3 bases between them. The CDR3 consists of 11 residues. CDR1 is MGHRA, CDR2 YSYEKL, per germline. As concerns this clone: Its matching antigen is unknown.

Method: immunoSEQ multiplex PCR; TCRdb's copy keeps in-frame clones and lacks some. This sample has about 26,000 clones, with approximately 90% found just once. The material sequenced was CD4+ or CD8+ T cells sorted from blood, taken in a trial of the OX40 agonist ivuxolimab. This TCR derives from an adult with an advanced solid tumor such as melanoma, head and neck, liver or kidney cancer. The chain recombines TRBV4-1 with TRBJ1-3; D is unclear. The CDR3 coding sequence is TGCGCCAGCCGGTCTGGAAACACCATATATTTT. Its protein product is CASRSGNTIYF.